A single sample is the source of the 28 T cell receptor beta chains below, sequenced in a study of naive and memory T cell subsets. The beta constant-region primer was an equimolar mix of two oligonucleotides covering TRBC1 and TRBC2. Nested alpha and beta constant-region primers with the SP2 primer drove four PCR rounds on ligated cDNA. TCRdb reprocessed the UMI-ligation and nested PCR reads via MiXCR and lists one record per CDR3 protein. The sample shows over 130,000 distinct CDR3 sequences, 15% to 20% of them seen only once. The antigens these receptors bind are not known. Findings and limits, study-wide: Naive repertoires, especially CD8, held a few larger clonotypes, possibly memory cells re-expressing CD45RA.

Material: naive CD8+ T cells from blood. The receptor source for this set is a human donor in good health.

The chain employs TRBV19 and TRBJ2-2, with D possibly matching TRBD1 (5 bases). The CDR3 runs to 13 residues. Germline CDR1 reads LNHDA; CDR2 reads SQIVND (reference sequence). The ends were cut back, 2 bases at V and 5 bases at J, with 6 bases in the middle. In DNA, the CDR3 is TGTGCCAGTAGTATAAAGGGGACCGGGGAGCTGTTTTTT. Translated, it gives CASSIKGTGELFF. Looking up the rest from reference TRBV19 and TRBJ2-2 gives the full variable domain: DGGITQSPKYLFRKEGQNVTLSCEQNLNHDAMYWYRQDPGQGLRLIYYSQIVNDFQKGDIAEGYSVSREKKESFPLTVTSAQKNPTAFYLCASSIKGTGELFFGEGSRLTVL.

This clonotype was seen more than once but under ten times. The chain carries TRBV15 and TRBJ1-2; D unresolved. The CDR3 contains 14 residues. CDR1 and CDR2 (germline): LNHNV, YYDKDF (reference sequence). The germline V and J ends were trimmed by 1 base and 4 bases, with 10 bases remaining between them. The CDR3 is CATSRVGGSYGYTF. Here the CDR3 DNA reads TGTGCCACCAGCAGAGTGGGAGGTAGCTATGGCTACACCTTC. The full variable domain, its missing parts supplied by reference TRBV15 and TRBJ1-2, is DAMVIQNPRYQVTQFGKPVTLSCSQTLNHNVMYWYQQKSSQAPKLLFHYYDKDFNNEADTPDNFQSRRPNTSFCFLDIRSPGLGDTAMYLCATSRVGGSYGYTFGSGTRLTVV.

The chain combines TRBV7-6 with TRBJ2-7, with 10 bases matching TRBD2. Germline lookup yields CDR1 SGHVS and CDR2 FNYEAQ. V lost 5 bases, J lost 3 bases, and 4 bases stayed unmatched. The CDR3 sequence is 14 residues long. In DNA form, the CDR3 reads TGTGCCAGCAGCGCCGGGACTAGCGACTACGAGCAGTACTTC. It codes for CASSAGTSDYEQYF.

The genes are TRBV28 and TRBJ2-1, with D perhaps matching TRBD1 (6 bases). This CDR3 is built from 14 residues. The V and J ends lost 4 bases and 9 bases respectively, with 16 bases between them. Germline V lookup: CDR1 MDHEN, CDR2 SYDVKM. The CDR3 loop reads CASSSQGWEGEQFF. The CDR3 DNA reads as TGTGCCAGCAGTTCCCAGGGGTGGGAAGGTGAGCAGTTCTTC. The full variable domain, completed using reference TRBV28 and TRBJ2-1, is DVKVTQSSRYLVKRTGEKVFLECVQDMDHENMFWYRQDPGLGLRLIYFSYDVKMKEKGDIPEGYSVSREKKERFSLILESASTNQTSMYLCASSSQGWEGEQFFGPGTRLTVL.

The chain is built from TRBV7-2 and TRBJ2-2; the match to TRBD1 covers 8 bases. V was pared by 3 bases and J by 3 bases, with 6 bases of the junction left unmatched. CDR3 length: 16 amino acids. CDR1 and CDR2 (germline): SGHTA, FQGNSA. The CDR3 sequence: CASSFGQGWDTGELFF. CDR3 DNA sequence: TGTGCCAGCAGCTTCGGACAGGGATGGGACACCGGGGAGCTGTTTTTT.

This clonotype was counted between two and nine times. The chain recombines TRBV7-6 with TRBJ2-1; 9 bases line up with TRBD2. The germline gives CDR1 SGHVS, CDR2 FNYEAQ. The CDR3 has 16 amino acids. J gave up 6 bases and V 5 bases, and 11 bases lay outside the gene matches. Written as DNA, the CDR3 is TGTGCCAGCAGCGTCTCCCGGGCGGGAGGGCCCAATGAGCAGTTCTTC. This codes for CASSVSRAGGPNEQFF.

The chain's CDR3 is CASSTGTGLSTDTQYF. The CDR3 DNA is TGTGCCAGCAGTACCGGGACAGGGCTAAGCACAGATACGCAGTATTTT. V is TRBV12-3 or TRBV12-4 and J is TRBJ2-3; 9 bases are shared with TRBD1. With V trimmed by 5 bases and J by 0 bases, 6 bases remained unmatched. CDR3 length: 16 residues.

The chain has TRBV4-1 and TRBJ2-1; D is unresolved. V gave up 0 bases and J gave up 5 bases, with 8 bases separating them. Germline-derived CDR1 and CDR2 are MGHRA and YSYEKL. The CDR3 loop spans 14 amino acids. The CDR3 sequence: CASSQDLLNNEQFF. The CDR3 bases are TGCGCCAGCAGCCAAGATTTACTCAACAATGAGCAGTTCTTC.

This chain links TRBV11-1 with TRBJ2-1; 13 bases are a match to TRBD2. There are 18 residues in the CDR3. Germline values: CDR1 SGHAT, CDR2 FQDESV (reference sequence). The ends lost 5 bases at V and 2 bases at J; junction bases unmatched: 9. CDR3 loop: CASSLRLAGGITYNEQFF. As DNA, the CDR3 is TGTGCCAGCAGCCTCAGACTAGCGGGAGGAATCACCTACAATGAGCAGTTCTTC.

This clonotype was detected only a few times. This chain uses TRBV27 with TRBJ1-3; D call uncertain. CDR1 is MNHEY and CDR2 is SMNVEV in the germline V gene (reference sequence). This CDR3 is built from 14 residues. Trimming removed 5 bases from V and 0 bases from J, with 8 bases in between. This CDR3 reads CASSPRGSGNTIYF. The CDR3 DNA reads TGTGCCAGCAGTCCACGGGGCTCTGGAAACACCATATATTTT.

In its sample, this clonotype was seen a few times. CDR3 in amino acids: CSVEFSDRGPYEQYF. CDR3 in DNA: TGCAGCGTTGAATTTTCAGACAGGGGACCCTACGAGCAGTACTTC. The chain couples TRBV29-1 to TRBJ2-7, with 8 bases that match TRBD1. V trimming: 2 bases; J trimming: 2 bases; junction bases outside the gene matches: 8. Germline CDR1 is SQVTM and CDR2 is ANQGSEA. The CDR3 is 15 residues long.

This clonotype was picked up a small number of times. The CDR3 spells CSATQYRTGDVNYGYTF. The CDR3 DNA reads as TGCAGTGCTACCCAATACAGGACAGGGGATGTGAACTATGGCTACACCTTC. The chain employs TRBV20-1 and TRBJ1-2; the match to TRBD1 covers 9 bases. The CDR3 contains 17 residues. Per germline, CDR1 DFQATT and CDR2 SNEGSKA (reference sequence). Trimming cost V 4 bases and J 2 bases; bases outside gene matches: 14.

A few counts support this clonotype. The genes are TRBV6-1 and TRBJ2-3; 9 bases align to TRBD1. The CDR3 spans 17 residues. The V and J ends lost 0 bases and 2 bases, in that order; junction bases with no gene match: 6. The germline gives CDR1 MNHNS, CDR2 SASEGT. This CDR3 is CASSEAGWTGDTDTQYF. The CDR3 coding sequence is TGTGCCAGCAGTGAAGCGGGATGGACAGGGGACACAGATACGCAGTATTTT.

This chain joins TRBV24-1 and TRBJ2-1, with no clear D. CDR3 size: 16 residues. CDR1 and CDR2 (germline): KGHDR, SFDVKD. Trimming left V 5 bases short and J 0 bases short, with 13 bases between. CDR3: CATSAGSPGSYNEQFF. DNA for the CDR3: TGTGCCACCAGTGCGGGCTCCCCGGGCTCCTACAATGAGCAGTTCTTC.

The chain employs TRBV27 and TRBJ2-1; D assignment may be TRBD1 or TRBD2 (5 bases each). V was cut by 8 bases and J by 5 bases, with 16 bases left in between. The germline gives CDR1 MNHEY, CDR2 SMNVEV (reference sequence). This CDR3 has 14 residues. The CDR3 region is CASSLPGADNEQFF. In DNA form, the CDR3 reads TGTGCCAGCTCCCTCCCCGGGGCCGACAATGAGCAGTTCTTC.

The chain employs TRBV5-1 and TRBJ2-1; weak D call: TRBD2 (5 bases). The V end was cut by 3 bases, the J end by 3 bases, with 13 bases between. CDR1 is SGHRS and CDR2 is YFSETQ in the germline V gene. The CDR3 loop spans 15 amino acids. The CDR3 reads CASSSSGGSYNEQFF. The CDR3 nucleotides read TGCGCCAGCAGCTCGTCAGGAGGCAGCTACAATGAGCAGTTCTTC.

This clonotype was seen many times. The V call is TRBV12-3 or TRBV12-4, the J call TRBJ2-7; D gene ambiguous. The CDR3 is 12 amino acids. Trimming cost V 1 base and J 3 bases, with 4 bases left between them. CDR3 residues: CASSLVLYEQYF. The DNA of the CDR3 is TGTGCCAGCAGTTTAGTCCTCTACGAGCAGTACTTC.

As to this clonotype: At one end the junction does not follow the germline gene, possibly because of a read error. This rearrangement joins TRBV28 to TRBJ1-5; D gene uncertain. CDR1 MDHEN and CDR2 SYDVKM come from the germline V gene. The CDR3 runs to 14 residues. For the CDR3, the DNA is TGTGCCAGCAGTCCGGACGGACTCAATCAGCCCCGGCATTTT. This gives the protein CASSPDGLNQPRHF.

The chain carries TRBV6-5 and TRBJ2-5; D tentatively fits TRBD1 or TRBD2 (6 bases each). The CDR3 extends over 17 amino acids. The germline V and J ends were trimmed by 6 bases and 0 bases, with 20 bases remaining between them. Germline V gene lookup returns CDR1 MNHEY and CDR2 SVGAGI. The CDR3 sequence: CASSLRGQAVYQETQYF. The CDR3 DNA follows: TGTGCCAGCAGCTTACGGGGGCAGGCGGTGTACCAAGAGACCCAGTACTTC.

This chain links TRBV6-2 or TRBV6-3 with TRBJ1-5; no firm D call. The CDR3 length is 14 residues. With 6 bases removed from V and 1 base from J, the gap between germline ends came to 10 bases. CDR1 and CDR2 from the germline V gene are MNHEY and SVGEGT. CDR3 in amino acids: CASSRTESNQPQHF. The CDR3 nucleotides read TGTGCCAGCAGCCGGACGGAAAGCAATCAGCCCCAGCATTTT.

This clonotype was seen only a few times. This sequence joins TRBV6-5 and TRBJ1-2, with a possible D match to TRBD1 (6 bases). V was trimmed by 4 bases and J by 8 bases, leaving 11 bases between them. CDR1 is MNHEY and CDR2 is SVGAGI in the germline V gene. The length of the CDR3 is 12 residues. The CDR3 protein is CASSSGVLGYTF. In DNA, the CDR3 is TGTGCCAGCAGTTCAGGGGTTTTGGGCTACACCTTC.

The chain employs TRBV10-3 and TRBJ2-3; 14 bases line up with TRBD2. This CDR3 is built from 18 residues. V shed 0 bases, J shed 2 bases, and the junction held 4 bases outside the gene matches. The germline V gene encodes CDR1 ENHRY and CDR2 SYGVKD. This chain's CDR3 is CAISESSGLAGVTDTQYF. For the CDR3, the DNA is TGTGCCATCAGTGAGTCGTCGGGACTAGCGGGAGTCACAGATACGCAGTATTTT.

This clonotype was recorded at least ten times. The rearrangement links TRBV28 to TRBJ1-3, with D maybe TRBD1 (5 bases). V gave up 3 bases and J gave up 2 bases, with 11 bases separating them. The CDR3 covers 15 residues. Germline CDR1 MDHEN, CDR2 SYDVKM. CDR3 nucleotides: TGTGCCAGCAGTTTTCAGGGTTTGGCTGGAAACACCATATATTTT. It specifies CASSFQGLAGNTIYF.

This clonotype has only a few counts. The J gene is TRBJ2-1, the V gene TRBV6-5; D may match TRBD1 or TRBD2 (5 bases each). The V end lost 5 bases, the J end lost 5 bases, and 13 bases lay between the germline ends. Germline values: CDR1 MNHEY, CDR2 SVGAGI. The CDR3 consists of 14 residues. The CDR3 coding sequence is TGTGCCAGCAGTCCCGTGGGACCTAACAATGAGCAGTTCTTC. Residues: CASSPVGPNNEQFF.

The chain has TRBV5-1 and TRBJ2-1; D remains ambiguous. V was pared by 5 bases and J by 1 base, with 10 bases between. There are 14 residues in the CDR3. In germline, CDR1 is SGHRS, CDR2 YFSETQ. The CDR3 is CASRTSGSYNEQFF. CDR3 in DNA: TGCGCCAGCAGGACCTCGGGTTCCTACAATGAGCAGTTCTTC.

The V and J genes are TRBV7-9 and TRBJ2-1, with 10 bases aligning to TRBD1. Germline V lookup: CDR1 SEHNR, CDR2 FQNEAQ (reference sequence). With 7 bases clipped from V and 7 bases from J, the junction kept 10 bases outside the gene matches. The CDR3 totals 15 residues. In DNA, the CDR3 is TGTGCCAGCACCATGGGACAGGGGCGGTTTAATGAGCAGTTCTTC. Translated: CASTMGQGRFNEQFF.

The count of this clonotype is one. V is TRBV7-2 and J is TRBJ2-3; perhaps D is TRBD1 or TRBD2 (5 bases each). V lost 4 bases and J lost 0, with 14 bases in between. Germline-derived CDR1 and CDR2 are SGHTA and FQGNSA. The CDR3 is 16 amino acids. The CDR3 spells CASSYRDPYSTDTQYF. The DNA for the CDR3 is TGTGCCAGCAGCTACCGGGACCCCTATAGCACAGATACGCAGTATTTT.

This clonotype was detected only a few times. CDR3 protein: CASRRTSASYNEQFF. The CDR3 region has the DNA TGTGCCAGCAGAAGAACTAGCGCCTCCTACAATGAGCAGTTCTTC. The chain combines TRBV14 with TRBJ2-1; 7 bases are shared with TRBD2. The CDR3 extends over 15 amino acids. V lost 6 bases to trimming and J lost 0 bases; unmatched junction nucleotides: 5. Germline V gene lookup returns CDR1 SGHDN and CDR2 FVKESK.